These 17 T cell receptor beta chains originate from one sample sequenced in a study of beta chain features in type 1 diabetes. Expressed TCRB transcripts were sequenced because the isolated RNA had all been reverse transcribed beforehand. This table comes from immunoSEQ multiplex PCR, and its TCRdb copy is limited to in-frame clones, with some not included. The data show around 300,000 clones, with about 11% seen just once and about 0.014% held by the top ten. Sequences were obtained from naive CD4+ T cells from blood. The receptors derive from a woman in her twenties or thirties in good health.

The table lists this clone with a few counts. The chain combines TRBV10-3 with TRBJ2-5, with D possibly matching TRBD2 (7 bases). V lost 8 bases, J lost 5 bases, and 15 bases lay in between. This CDR3 is built from 13 residues. Germline-derived CDR1 and CDR2 are ENHRY and SYGVKD. This CDR3 is CAIGPQGGETQYF. The CDR3 DNA reads TGTGCCATCGGGCCACAGGGAGGGGAGACCCAGTACTTC.

The chain employs TRBV6-5 and TRBJ2-1, with TRBD2 identical over 8 bases. The J segment lost 3 bases and the V segment lost 6 bases, leaving 4 bases of the junction unmatched. The CDR3 contains 14 residues. Per the germline V gene, CDR1 is MNHEY and CDR2 is SVGAGI. The DNA for the CDR3 is TGTGCCAGCAGCTACGGGACTAGCTACAATGAGCAGTTCTTC. Amino acids: CASSYGTSYNEQFF.

This clone appeared once. This chain joins TRBV28 and TRBJ2-5, with 10 nucleotides matching TRBD2. The CDR3 sequence is 17 residues long. Germline V CDR1 and CDR2: MDHEN, SYDVKM. V shed 3 bases, J shed 6 bases, and the junction held 13 bases outside the gene matches. This CDR3 is CASSFLASGRGGKTQYF. CDR3 nucleotides: TGTGCCAGCAGTTTTCTGGCTAGCGGGAGAGGTGGCAAGACCCAGTACTTC.

In its sample, this clone was seen a few times. The V gene is TRBV27, the J gene TRBJ2-7; a weak D match, TRBD2 (6 bases). V shed 2 bases and J shed 4 bases, with 12 bases lying between them. Germline V gives CDR1 MNHEY, CDR2 SMNVEV (reference sequence). The length of the CDR3 is 14 residues. The chain's CDR3 is CASSLRASVYEQYF. The CDR3 DNA is TGTGCCAGCAGTTTAAGGGCTAGCGTATACGAGCAGTACTTC.

V gene TRBV7-9 combines with J gene TRBJ2-1; 10 bases fit TRBD2. There are 14 residues in the CDR3. Germline assignment: CDR1 SEHNR and CDR2 FQNEAQ (reference sequence). J gave up 5 bases and V 4 bases, and 2 bases lay outside the gene matches. The CDR3 reads CASSSSGRHNEQFF. The CDR3 DNA follows: TGTGCCAGCAGCTCTAGCGGGAGACACAATGAGCAGTTCTTC.

The chain couples TRBV18 to TRBJ2-1, with a possible D match to TRBD2 (6 bases). V lost 4 bases, J lost 6 bases, and 10 bases lay in between. The germline V gene encodes CDR1 KGHSH and CDR2 LQKENI. The CDR3 is made up of 13 amino acids. For the CDR3, the DNA is TGTGCCAGCTCACAGACTAGTTCCAATGAGCAGTTCTTC. The encoded protein is CASSQTSSNEQFF.

This clone was counted only a few times. The J gene is TRBJ2-7, the V gene TRBV5-4; 9 bases map to TRBD2. CDR1 and CDR2 (germline): SGHNT, YYREEE (reference sequence). The trim removed 4 bases at V and 5 bases at J, leaving 10 bases unmatched. This CDR3 comprises 15 residues. The CDR3 region has the DNA TGTGCCAGCAGCGTCATAGCGGGAGTAAGAAACGAGCAGTACTTC. Its protein product is CASSVIAGVRNEQYF.

The sample holds a few counts of this clone. The chain recombines TRBV4-1 with TRBJ2-7, with 10 bases that match TRBD1. CDR3 length: 16 amino acids. Per germline, CDR1 MGHRA and CDR2 YSYEKL. V shed 0 bases, J shed 3 bases, and the junction held 5 bases outside the gene matches. The CDR3 reads CASSQDSGQGGYEQYF. CDR3 DNA: TGCGCCAGCAGCCAAGACTCAGGACAGGGGGGCTACGAGCAGTACTTC.

This clone was observed a few times. V and J are TRBV2 and TRBJ2-3; possible D gene TRBD2, 7 bases. Germline loops: CDR1 SNHLY, CDR2 FYNNEI. Trimming took off 6 bases at V and 0 bases at J, with 13 bases between the two ends. The CDR3 runs to 15 residues. The CDR3 loop is CASRTRGGSTDTQYF. CDR3 coding DNA: TGTGCCAGCAGAACGAGGGGGGGGAGCACAGATACGCAGTATTTT. The entire variable domain, with the rest obtained from reference TRBV2 and TRBJ2-3, is as follows: EPEVTQTPSHQVTQMGQEVILRCVPISNHLYFYWYRQILGQKVEFLVSFYNNEISEKSEIFDDQFSVERPDGSNFTLKIRSTKLEDSAMYFCASRTRGGSTDTQYFGPGTRLTVL.

This clone was recorded a few times. Germline is not matched at one junction end, which may reflect a read error. The chain combines TRBV7-7 with TRBJ2-5; 9 bases align to TRBD1. This CDR3 is built from 15 residues. Germline V gives CDR1 SSHAT, CDR2 FNYEAQ (reference sequence). CDR3 coding DNA: TGTGCTAGCAGCACCGGGACAGGGAATCAAGAGACCCAGTACTTC. Amino acid sequence: CASSTGTGNQETQYF.

This clone came up a few times. The chain has TRBV5-4 and TRBJ2-2; D might be TRBD2 (6 bases). The CDR3 length is 15 residues. V was trimmed by 0 bases and J by 7 bases, leaving 13 bases between them. Germline V gene sequence: CDR1 SGHNT, CDR2 YYREEE (reference sequence). Here the CDR3 reads CASSLGGLGDGELFF. DNA of the CDR3: TGTGCCAGCAGCTTGGGGGGACTGGGGGACGGGGAGCTGTTTTTT.

This clone has a handful of counts. This chain uses TRBV6-5 with TRBJ2-7; 9 bases fit TRBD1. Per the germline V gene, CDR1 is MNHEY and CDR2 is SVGAGI. Trimming removed 4 bases from V and 3 bases from J; junction bases left unmatched: 7. The CDR3 has 15 amino acids. The CDR3 region is CASSSDRGWYYEQYF. The CDR3 DNA is TGTGCCAGCAGTTCCGACAGGGGGTGGTACTACGAGCAGTACTTC.

The CDR3 sequence is CASSLGRGIGEQYF. CDR3 nucleotides: TGTGCCAGCAGCTTAGGTAGGGGGATAGGCGAGCAGTACTTC. The genes are TRBV11-2 and TRBJ2-7; D may be TRBD1 (6 bases). V was pared by 1 base and J by 6 bases, with 13 bases between. The CDR3 is 14 amino acids. CDR1 and CDR2 from the germline V gene are SGHAT and FQNNGV.

The J gene is TRBJ2-7, the V gene TRBV28; TRBD2 matches 12 bases. The CDR3 has 15 residues. CDR1 and CDR2 (germline): MDHEN, SYDVKM. J was trimmed by 3 bases and V by 3 bases; bases with no gene match: 3. The CDR3 loop is CASSFTSGRFYEQYF. CDR3 nucleotides: TGTGCCAGCAGTTTCACTAGCGGGAGGTTCTACGAGCAGTACTTC.

This clone showed up just a few times. The gene calls are TRBV19 and TRBJ2-5, with D possibly being TRBD1 (5 bases). The germline V gene encodes CDR1 LNHDA and CDR2 SQIVND (reference sequence). With 1 base removed from V and 5 bases from J, the gap between germline ends came to 14 bases. The CDR3 contains 15 residues. The CDR3 sequence: CASSIVLGHRETQYF. The CDR3 DNA is TGTGCCAGTAGTATAGTTCTCGGACATCGGGAGACCCAGTACTTC.

This clone was recorded a few times. The chain links TRBV19 to TRBJ2-7; 7 positions agree with TRBD1. This CDR3 comprises 14 residues. The germline V gene has CDR1 LNHDA and CDR2 SQIVND (reference sequence). The junction had 5 bases not matched to a gene; V was cut back by 6 bases and J by 0 bases. DNA of the CDR3: TGTGCCAGTAGGCCGACAGGGAGCTCCTACGAGCAGTACTTC. Protein product: CASRPTGSSYEQYF. Full variable domain (rest looked up from reference TRBV19 and TRBJ2-7): DGGITQSPKYLFRKEGQNVTLSCEQNLNHDAMYWYRQDPGQGLRLIYYSQIVNDFQKGDIAEGYSVSREKKESFPLTVTSAQKNPTAFYLCASRPTGSSYEQYFGPGTRLTVT.

Here the CDR3 reads CSVEVFRSGYTF. CDR3 nucleotide sequence: TGCAGCGTTGAAGTTTTCAGGTCTGGCTACACCTTC. The chain joins TRBV29-1 to TRBJ1-2; the D is unclear. The V end lost 1 base, the J end lost 7 bases, and 10 bases lay between the germline ends. There are 12 residues in the CDR3. Germline loops: CDR1 SQVTM, CDR2 ANQGSEA.